The clone carrying this T cell receptor beta chain has only one observation. The source of the sample is a study of blood T cell repertoires in COVID-19. At the level of the study: Samples taken during acute and convalescent COVID-19 were collected in the United States, Italy and Spain. PBMCs, B-cell-depleted T cells, or T cells provided the cDNA or gDNA that made up the material.

Per the study methods: Using reference gene primer amplification, nucleated cell counts were estimated. Using immunoSEQ multiplex PCR, the repertoire was profiled, and TCRdb retains in-frame clones only, with some absent. D and trimming come from the DNA, and the V and J calls and clone size come from that table. The sample holds 200,000 to 300,000 clones, 80% to 90% seen once. Germline CDR1 and CDR2: SGHTA and FQGNSA. This CDR3 is 16 amino acids long. V was cut by 1 base and J by 0 bases, with 10 bases left in between. The receptor was isolated from a man in his thirties or forties with active or convalescent COVID-19. The chain combines TRBV7-2 with TRBJ1-5; the D is unclear. The sequenced sample was peripheral blood. CDR3 sequence: CASSLVSTSSNQPQHF. The CDR3 nucleotides read TGTGCCAGCAGCTTAGTTTCAACAAGTAGCAATCAGCCCCAGCATTTT.